This TCR beta chain was sequenced during a study of technical replicates of blood from several donors. TCRdb's copy holds only in-frame clones and misses some; the assay was immunoSEQ multiplex PCR. The table has around 67,000 clones, 95% seen once; the top ten hold approximately 0.22%. This CDR3 region has 15 residues. The germline V gene has CDR1 LNHDA and CDR2 SQIVND (reference sequence). Between the trimmed V and J ends, which lost 3 bases and 1 base, there was a span of 12 bases. The TCR sequence derives from a human donor in good health. The sample was T cells isolated from PBMCs. The chain recombines TRBV19 with TRBJ1-1; weak D call: TRBD1 (6 bases). This CDR3 reads CASSIRTAGNTEAFF. The CDR3, as DNA: TGTGCCAGTAGTATTCGGACAGCTGGGAACACTGAAGCTTTCTTT.